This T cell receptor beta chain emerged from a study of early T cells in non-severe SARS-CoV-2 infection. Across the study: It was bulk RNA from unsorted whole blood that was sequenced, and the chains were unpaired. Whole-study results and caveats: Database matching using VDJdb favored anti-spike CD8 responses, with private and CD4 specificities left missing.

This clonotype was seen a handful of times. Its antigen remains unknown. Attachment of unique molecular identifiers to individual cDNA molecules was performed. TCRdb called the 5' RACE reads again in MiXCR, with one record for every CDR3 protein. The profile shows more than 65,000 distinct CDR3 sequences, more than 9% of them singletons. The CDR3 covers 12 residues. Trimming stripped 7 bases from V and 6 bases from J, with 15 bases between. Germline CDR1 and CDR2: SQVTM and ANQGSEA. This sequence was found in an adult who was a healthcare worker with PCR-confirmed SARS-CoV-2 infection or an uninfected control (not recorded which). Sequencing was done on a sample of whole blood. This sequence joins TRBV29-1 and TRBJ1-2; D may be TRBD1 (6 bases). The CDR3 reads CSEGGFLDGYTF. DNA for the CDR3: TGCAGCGAGGGGGGTTTCCTAGATGGCTACACCTTC.